This entry is about one TCR beta chain. Antigen unknown. Within the sample, other DNA sequences also encode this same CDR3. The entry originates in a study of regulatory and conventional T cells in RAG deficiency. Points from the study as a whole: Control T-cell subsets had markedly higher Shannon entropy and lower Simpson indices than RAG-deficient patients. These Omenn syndrome Treg sorts may hold peripherally activated cells instead. Shorter CDR3s in all patient subsets; >80% Treg-Tconv overlap in Omenn.

The CDR3 is 17 amino acids. Per the germline V gene, CDR1 is LNHNV and CDR2 is YYDKDF (reference sequence). The V and J ends lost 3 bases and 2 bases, in that order; junction bases with no gene match: 4. Conventional CD4+ T cells were sorted from blood as CD25-low CD127-high cells. Assay: immunoSEQ multiplex PCR; the TCRdb copy retains only in-frame clones and omits some. The table lists more than 20,000 clones, around 97% of them singletons. The same sample was also studied in work on regulatory T cells. That source notes: The primer mix had 52 TRBV and 13 TRBJ primers. Patient repertoires had restricted TRB V-J pairs and skewed V and J usage, most in Tregs.

Sequencing was carried out using CD25- CD4+ T cells sorted from blood. This receptor was obtained from a human donor in good health. This chain connects TRBV15 to TRBJ1-6; TRBD1 agrees at 10 bases. The CDR3 is CATSRGGQGAYNSPLHF. CDR3 DNA sequence: TGTGCCACCAGCAGGGGTGGACAGGGGGCCTATAATTCACCCCTCCACTTT.